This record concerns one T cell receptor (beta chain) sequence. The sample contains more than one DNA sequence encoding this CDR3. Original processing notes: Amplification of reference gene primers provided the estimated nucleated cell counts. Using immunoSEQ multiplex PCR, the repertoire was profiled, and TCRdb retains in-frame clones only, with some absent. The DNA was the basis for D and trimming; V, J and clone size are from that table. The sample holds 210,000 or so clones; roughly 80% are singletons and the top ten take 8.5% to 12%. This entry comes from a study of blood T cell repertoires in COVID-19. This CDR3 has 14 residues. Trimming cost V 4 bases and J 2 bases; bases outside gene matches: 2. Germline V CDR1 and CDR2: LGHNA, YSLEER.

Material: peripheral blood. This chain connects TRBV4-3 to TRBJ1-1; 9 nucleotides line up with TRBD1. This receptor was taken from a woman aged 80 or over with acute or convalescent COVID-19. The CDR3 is CASSLGQGNTEAFF. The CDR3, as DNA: TGCGCCAGCAGCCTGGGACAGGGTAACACTGAAGCTTTCTTT.